The rows below give T cell receptor beta chains drawn from one sample of a study of blood T cell repertoires in COVID-19. Clones were sequenced by immunoSEQ multiplex PCR, and TCRdb holds only the in-frame ones, with some missing. The sample holds some 87,000 clones, around 81% seen once. Sequencing was performed on peripheral blood. The receptors here all came from a human donor in a cohort sampled during active COVID-19. Each CDR3 is given with its conserved first and last residue. A D gene is named only where the DNA matches it firmly. Some rows have no size entry. The others give once, few or many, or a class for an expanded clone.

j_call | clone_size | d_call | v_call | cdr3_aa | cdr3_nt
TRBJ2-2 | . | . | TRBV24-1 | CATSDLDIPGELFF | TGTGCCACCAGTGATTTGGACATACCCGGGGAGCTGTTTTTT
TRBJ1-5 | . | . | TRBV7-2 | CASSLTGTYSNQPQHF | TGTGCCAGCAGCTTAACAGGGACCTATAGCAATCAGCCCCAGCATTTT
TRBJ1-4 | . | . | TRBV10-1 | CASSDGGAGEKLFF | TGCGCCAGCAGTGATGGGGGCGCGGGTGAAAAACTGTTTTTT
TRBJ1-3 | . | TRBD1 | TRBV19 | CASTLQGLSSGNTIYF | TGTGCCAGTACCCTACAGGGGTTGAGCTCTGGAAACACCATATATTTT
TRBJ1-6 | medium-sized | TRBD1 | TRBV27 | CASSQTGTALHF | TGTGCCAGCAGTCAAACCGGGACAGCCCTCCACTTT
TRBJ1-2 | few | TRBD1 | TRBV7-9 | CASSSDRDRGWNYGYTF | TGTGCCAGCAGCTCCGACCGGGACAGGGGTTGGAACTATGGCTACACCTTC
TRBJ1-2 | . | TRBD1 | TRBV5-1 | CASSPGQGNYGYTF | TGCGCCAGCAGCCCGGGACAGGGAAACTATGGCTACACCTTC
TRBJ2-5 | few | . | TRBV6-5 | CASSPGTAETQYF | TGTGCCAGCAGTCCAGGAACGGCGGAGACCCAGTACTTC
TRBJ1-4 | . | . | TRBV19 | CASSYIGEKLFF | TGTGCCAGTAGTTATATCGGTGAAAAACTGTTTTTT
TRBJ2-1 | . | TRBD2 | TRBV3-1/TRBV3-2 | CASSLLAGGYNEQFF | TGTGCCAGCAGCCTACTAGCGGGGGGTTACAATGAGCAGTTCTTC
TRBJ2-2 | . | . | TRBV4-1 | CASSQGGGLSGTNTGELFF | TGCGCCAGCAGCCAAGGGGGGGGCCTGAGTGGGACGAACACCGGGGAGCTGTTTTTT
TRBJ2-1 | . | TRBD2 | TRBV5-1 | CASSPGLVQDNEQFF | TGCGCCAGCAGCCCTGGACTAGTTCAGGACAATGAGCAGTTCTTC
TRBJ2-3 | once | . | TRBV28 | CASSLTTTDTQYF | TGTGCCAGCAGTTTGACTACCACAGATACGCAGTATTTT
TRBJ2-5 | . | TRBD2 | TRBV7-9 | CASSWSGGPAGGDQYF | TGTGCCAGCAGCTGGTCGGGAGGGCCCGCGGGTGGGGACCAGTACTTC
TRBJ2-3 | . | . | TRBV9 | CASSVEGDADTQYF | TGTGCCAGCAGCGTAGAAGGGGATGCAGATACGCAGTATTTT
TRBJ2-2 | . | . | TRBV27 | CASSFRQGYDTGELFF | TGTGCCAGCAGTTTTAGGCAGGGGTACGACACCGGGGAGCTGTTTTTT
TRBJ1-1 | . | TRBD1 | TRBV2 | CASSLTGGSEAFF | TGTGCCAGCAGTCTCACAGGGGGTTCTGAAGCTTTCTTT
TRBJ2-1 | . | . | TRBV5-4 | CASSGTDGSSYNEQFF | TGTGCCAGCAGCGGGACGGACGGGAGCTCCTACAATGAGCAGTTCTTC
TRBJ2-5 | . | . | TRBV3-1/TRBV3-2 | CASSQADYFFHF | TGTGCCAGCAGCCAAGCGGACTACTTTTTCCACTTC
TRBJ1-2 | . | TRBD1 | TRBV6-5 | CASSDRDSQIDGYTF | TGTGCCAGCAGCGATAGGGACAGTCAGATAGATGGCTACACCTTC